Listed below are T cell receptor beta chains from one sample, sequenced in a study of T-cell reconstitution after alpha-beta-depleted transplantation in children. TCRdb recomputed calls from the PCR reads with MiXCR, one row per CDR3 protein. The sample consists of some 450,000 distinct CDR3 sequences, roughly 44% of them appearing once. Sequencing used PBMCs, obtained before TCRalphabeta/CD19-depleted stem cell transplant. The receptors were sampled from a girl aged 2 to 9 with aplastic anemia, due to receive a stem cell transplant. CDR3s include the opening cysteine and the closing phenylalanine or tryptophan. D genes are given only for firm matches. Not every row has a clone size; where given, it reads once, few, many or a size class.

CDR3 protein: CASSLPGLAGVLGSEQYF
CDR3 DNA: TGTGCCAGCAGCTTACCCGGACTAGCGGGAGTGTTAGGCTCCGAGCAGTACTTC
D gene: TRBD2
clone size: .
J gene: TRBJ2-7
V gene: TRBV11-2

CDR3 protein: CSANGRPPNWNTEAFF
CDR3 DNA: TGCAGTGCTAATGGGAGGCCTCCGAATTGGAACACTGAAGCTTTCTTT
D gene: .
clone size: few
J gene: TRBJ1-1
V gene: TRBV20-1

CDR3 protein: CASSPLDGTSYNEQFF
CDR3 DNA: TGTGCCAGCAGCCCGTTAGACGGGACCTCCTACAATGAGCAGTTCTTC
D gene: .
clone size: many
J gene: TRBJ2-1
V gene: TRBV14

CDR3 protein: CASSYRSTSGGEQFF
CDR3 DNA: TGTGCCAGCAGTTACCGTTCCACTAGCGGTGGTGAGCAGTTCTTC
D gene: TRBD2
clone size: many
J gene: TRBJ2-1
V gene: TRBV6-5

CDR3 protein: CASSPRLAGFINEQFF
CDR3 DNA: TGCGCCAGCAGCCCCCGACTAGCGGGATTCATAAATGAGCAGTTCTTC
D gene: TRBD2
clone size: .
J gene: TRBJ2-1
V gene: TRBV5-1

CDR3 protein: CSARTGGGETQYF
CDR3 DNA: TGCAGTGCTAGGACGGGGGGTGGGGAGACCCAGTACTTC
D gene: TRBD2
clone size: .
J gene: TRBJ2-5
V gene: TRBV20-1

CDR3 protein: CASSIPGRSGQPQHF
CDR3 DNA: TGTGCCAGCAGTATCCCAGGACGTTCTGGGCAGCCCCAGCATTTT
D gene: .
clone size: .
J gene: TRBJ1-5
V gene: TRBV12-3/TRBV12-4

CDR3 protein: CSARDLMREAKNIQYF
CDR3 DNA: TGCAGTGCTAGAGATCTTATGAGGGAAGCCAAAAACATTCAGTACTTC
D gene: .
clone size: .
J gene: TRBJ2-4
V gene: TRBV20-1

CDR3 protein: CASSLGAGHIYEQYF
CDR3 DNA: TGTGCCAGCAGCTTAGGGGCGGGACATATCTACGAGCAGTACTTC
D gene: .
clone size: .
J gene: TRBJ2-7
V gene: TRBV7-9

CDR3 protein: CASSPLAGERSGELFF
CDR3 DNA: TGTGCCAGCTCACCCTTAGCGGGAGAAAGGTCCGGGGAGCTGTTTTTT
D gene: TRBD2
clone size: .
J gene: TRBJ2-2
V gene: TRBV25-1

CDR3 protein: CASSQEGGGSGSQIGELFF
CDR3 DNA: TGCGCCAGCAGCCAAGAAGGCGGGGGATCCGGTAGCCAAATCGGGGAGCTGTTTTTT
D gene: TRBD2
clone size: few
J gene: TRBJ2-2
V gene: TRBV4-1

CDR3 protein: CASSPMVPGLANTGELFF
CDR3 DNA: TGTGCCAGCAGCCCCATGGTACCGGGACTAGCGAACACCGGGGAGCTGTTTTTT
D gene: TRBD2
clone size: .
J gene: TRBJ2-2
V gene: TRBV7-8

CDR3 protein: CSARDPGGQPQHF
CDR3 DNA: TGCAGTGCTAGAGATCCGGGGGGTCAGCCCCAGCATTTT
D gene: .
clone size: .
J gene: TRBJ1-5
V gene: TRBV20-1

CDR3 protein: CATLTGQGTYEQYF
CDR3 DNA: TGTGCCACCCTCACGGGACAGGGGACCTACGAGCAGTACTTC
D gene: TRBD1
clone size: .
J gene: TRBJ2-7
V gene: TRBV10-3

CDR3 protein: CASSYRRSSETQYF
CDR3 DNA: TGTGCCAGCAGTTACCGGCGGTCCTCCGAGACCCAGTACTTC
D gene: .
clone size: .
J gene: TRBJ2-5
V gene: TRBV6-2/TRBV6-3

CDR3 protein: CASSYSKASFSTDTQYF
CDR3 DNA: TGTGCCAGCAGTTACTCGAAGGCTAGCTTTAGCACAGATACGCAGTATTTT
D gene: .
clone size: .
J gene: TRBJ2-3
V gene: TRBV6-5

CDR3 protein: CASSLYPGGTGGRNSPLHF
CDR3 DNA: TGTGCCAGCAGCTTATATCCTGGCGGGACAGGGGGCCGTAATTCACCCCTCCACTTT
D gene: TRBD1
clone size: .
J gene: TRBJ1-6
V gene: TRBV11-2

CDR3 protein: CASSLVGGTDYGYTF
CDR3 DNA: TGTGCCAGCAGCCTAGTGGGGGGGACAGATTATGGCTACACCTTC
D gene: TRBD1
clone size: many
J gene: TRBJ1-2
V gene: TRBV7-2

CDR3 protein: CASSFSEFSYNEQFF
CDR3 DNA: TGTGCCAGCAGCTTTTCGGAGTTCTCCTACAATGAGCAGTTCTTC
D gene: .
clone size: .
J gene: TRBJ2-1
V gene: TRBV7-9

CDR3 protein: CASSHLGGTGVTEQYF
CDR3 DNA: TGTGCCAGCAGCCATTTAGGGGGGACTGGGGTCACCGAGCAGTACTTC
D gene: .
clone size: many
J gene: TRBJ2-7
V gene: TRBV3-1

CDR3 protein: CAASEYNEQFF
CDR3 DNA: TGTGCGGCTAGCGAATACAATGAGCAGTTCTTC
D gene: .
clone size: .
J gene: TRBJ2-1
V gene: TRBV30

CDR3 protein: CSAPTAGSGGQNTEAFF
CDR3 DNA: TGCAGTGCTCCAACTGCGGGTTCAGGGGGGCAGAACACTGAAGCTTTCTTT
D gene: TRBD1
clone size: .
J gene: TRBJ1-1
V gene: TRBV20-1

CDR3 protein: CASSEYRGSSYNSPLHF
CDR3 DNA: TGTGCCAGCAGTGAATATAGGGGGAGCTCCTATAATTCACCCCTCCACTTT
D gene: .
clone size: .
J gene: TRBJ1-6
V gene: TRBV25-1

CDR3 protein: CSALGAEGYNEQFF
CDR3 DNA: TGCAGTGCCCTGGGGGCTGAAGGCTACAATGAGCAGTTCTTC
D gene: .
clone size: few
J gene: TRBJ2-1
V gene: TRBV20-1

CDR3 protein: CSVRGPQVETQYF
CDR3 DNA: TGCAGCGTTCGGGGGCCCCAGGTAGAGACCCAGTACTTC
D gene: .
clone size: once
J gene: TRBJ2-5
V gene: TRBV29-1

CDR3 protein: CASTQVGARDTQYF
CDR3 DNA: TGTGCCAGCACCCAGGTGGGGGCCAGGGATACGCAGTATTTT
D gene: .
clone size: .
J gene: TRBJ2-3
V gene: TRBV7-2

CDR3 protein: CASSLDGHSVRTSYEQYF
CDR3 DNA: TGCGCCAGCAGCCTGGATGGACATTCGGTGAGGACCTCCTACGAGCAGTACTTC
D gene: .
clone size: .
J gene: TRBJ2-7
V gene: TRBV5-1

CDR3 protein: CASSYLGFNTDTQYF
CDR3 DNA: TGTGCCAGCAGTTATTTGGGGTTCAACACAGATACGCAGTATTTT
D gene: .
clone size: .
J gene: TRBJ2-3
V gene: TRBV6-5

CDR3 protein: CASSLQSGRDGYTF
CDR3 DNA: TGTGCCAGCAGTTTACAGTCCGGCAGGGATGGCTACACCTTC
D gene: .
clone size: .
J gene: TRBJ1-2
V gene: TRBV12-3/TRBV12-4

CDR3 protein: CASSAGSQREETQYF
CDR3 DNA: TGCGCCAGCAGCGCAGGGTCCCAGCGGGAAGAGACCCAGTACTTC
D gene: .
clone size: .
J gene: TRBJ2-5
V gene: TRBV5-1

CDR3 protein: CASSLAGGGAAYEQYF
CDR3 DNA: TGTGCCAGCAGCTTAGCAGGCGGGGGGGCAGCCTACGAGCAGTACTTC
D gene: TRBD2
clone size: once
J gene: TRBJ2-7
V gene: TRBV7-2

CDR3 protein: CATSNLPGLGQYNEQFF
CDR3 DNA: TGTGCCACCAGCAACTTACCGGGACTAGGGCAATACAATGAGCAGTTCTTC
D gene: TRBD2
clone size: .
J gene: TRBJ2-1
V gene: TRBV15

CDR3 protein: CATSALSSYNEQFF
CDR3 DNA: TGTGCCACCAGTGCTCTGAGCTCCTACAATGAGCAGTTCTTC
D gene: .
clone size: few
J gene: TRBJ2-1
V gene: TRBV24-1

CDR3 protein: CSVSRKETQYF
CDR3 DNA: TGCAGCGTTTCGCGCAAAGAGACCCAGTACTTC
D gene: .
clone size: few
J gene: TRBJ2-5
V gene: TRBV29-1

CDR3 protein: CASSPDAGQSSYEQYF
CDR3 DNA: TGTGCCAGCAGCCCGGATGCGGGACAGAGCTCCTACGAGCAGTACTTC
D gene: .
clone size: few
J gene: TRBJ2-7
V gene: TRBV7-6

CDR3 protein: CASSLVGVQSEQYF
CDR3 DNA: TGCGCCAGCAGCTTAGTCGGGGTTCAATCGGAGCAGTACTTC
D gene: .
clone size: .
J gene: TRBJ2-7
V gene: TRBV5-1

CDR3 protein: CATSPGADTQYF
CDR3 DNA: TGTGCCACCAGCCCCGGGGCAGATACGCAGTATTTT
D gene: .
clone size: .
J gene: TRBJ2-3
V gene: TRBV10-3

CDR3 protein: CASSPPESYEQYF
CDR3 DNA: TGTGCCAGCTCACCACCGGAGTCCTACGAGCAGTACTTC
D gene: .
clone size: few
J gene: TRBJ2-7
V gene: TRBV18

CDR3 protein: CASSDGVTGELFF
CDR3 DNA: TGCGCCAGCAGTGATGGGGTCACCGGGGAGCTGTTTTTT
D gene: .
clone size: many
J gene: TRBJ2-2
V gene: TRBV10-1

CDR3 protein: CASSLAGQSSAKQYF
CDR3 DNA: TGCGCCAGCAGCTTGGCGGGACAGTCATCGGCGAAGCAGTACTTC
D gene: TRBD1
clone size: .
J gene: TRBJ2-7
V gene: TRBV5-1

CDR3 protein: CARGTAAYTDTQYF
CDR3 DNA: TGCGCCAGAGGGACAGCAGCGTACACAGATACGCAGTATTTT
D gene: TRBD1
clone size: .
J gene: TRBJ2-3
V gene: TRBV5-1

CDR3 protein: CASMRGQNEETQYF
CDR3 DNA: TGCGCCAGCATGAGGGGACAAAACGAAGAGACCCAGTACTTC
D gene: .
clone size: .
J gene: TRBJ2-5
V gene: TRBV5-1

CDR3 protein: CSARDRRGQGTSLAKAYF
CDR3 DNA: TGCAGTGCTAGAGATCGGAGGGGACAGGGAACCTCACTAGCTAAAGCGTACTTC
D gene: TRBD1
clone size: .
J gene: TRBJ2-5
V gene: TRBV20-1

CDR3 protein: CASTANRTEAFF
CDR3 DNA: TGTGCCAGCACCGCCAACAGGACTGAAGCTTTCTTT
D gene: .
clone size: .
J gene: TRBJ1-1
V gene: TRBV6-5

CDR3 protein: CSARDGSRHEQFF
CDR3 DNA: TGCAGTGCTAGGGACGGGAGTAGGCATGAGCAGTTCTTC
D gene: .
clone size: many
J gene: TRBJ2-1
V gene: TRBV20-1

CDR3 protein: CASSFGTGFTDTQYF
CDR3 DNA: TGTGCCAGCAGCTTTGGGACGGGTTTCACAGATACGCAGTATTTT
D gene: .
clone size: many
J gene: TRBJ2-3
V gene: TRBV5-6

CDR3 protein: CASSLWEGPYNEQFF
CDR3 DNA: TGTGCCAGCAGTTTGTGGGAGGGCCCCTACAATGAGCAGTTCTTC
D gene: TRBD2
clone size: .
J gene: TRBJ2-1
V gene: TRBV27

CDR3 protein: CASSSGRQVQETQYF
CDR3 DNA: TGTGCCAGCAGCTCTGGACGACAGGTCCAAGAGACCCAGTACTTC
D gene: .
clone size: many
J gene: TRBJ2-5
V gene: TRBV7-2

CDR3 protein: CATSGPGLTTNEKLFF
CDR3 DNA: TGTGCCACCAGCGGGCCGGGACTGACAACTAATGAAAAACTGTTTTTT
D gene: .
clone size: .
J gene: TRBJ1-4
V gene: TRBV15

CDR3 protein: CASSFQGGGGYEKLFF
CDR3 DNA: TGTGCCAGCAGTTTCCAAGGAGGGGGGGGCTATGAAAAACTGTTTTTT
D gene: .
clone size: .
J gene: TRBJ1-4
V gene: TRBV28

CDR3 protein: CSARGPLPDTQYF
CDR3 DNA: TGCAGTGCTAGAGGACCCCTCCCAGATACGCAGTATTTT
D gene: .
clone size: .
J gene: TRBJ2-3
V gene: TRBV20-1

CDR3 protein: CASSSTRQGGQETQYF
CDR3 DNA: TGTGCCAGCAGCTCTACCCGACAGGGTGGGCAAGAGACCCAGTACTTC
D gene: TRBD1
clone size: many
J gene: TRBJ2-5
V gene: TRBV7-8

CDR3 protein: CASSLYDGINEQFF
CDR3 DNA: TGCGCCAGCAGCTTGTATGACGGGATCAATGAGCAGTTCTTC
D gene: .
clone size: many
J gene: TRBJ2-1
V gene: TRBV5-1

CDR3 protein: CASSLIRESGELFF
CDR3 DNA: TGTGCCAGCAGCCTAATTCGGGAGTCCGGGGAGCTGTTTTTT
D gene: .
clone size: .
J gene: TRBJ2-2
V gene: TRBV21-1

CDR3 protein: CSARSAGTNTGELFF
CDR3 DNA: TGCAGCGCCAGATCAGCGGGGACGAACACCGGGGAGCTGTTTTTT
D gene: TRBD2
clone size: .
J gene: TRBJ2-2
V gene: TRBV29-1